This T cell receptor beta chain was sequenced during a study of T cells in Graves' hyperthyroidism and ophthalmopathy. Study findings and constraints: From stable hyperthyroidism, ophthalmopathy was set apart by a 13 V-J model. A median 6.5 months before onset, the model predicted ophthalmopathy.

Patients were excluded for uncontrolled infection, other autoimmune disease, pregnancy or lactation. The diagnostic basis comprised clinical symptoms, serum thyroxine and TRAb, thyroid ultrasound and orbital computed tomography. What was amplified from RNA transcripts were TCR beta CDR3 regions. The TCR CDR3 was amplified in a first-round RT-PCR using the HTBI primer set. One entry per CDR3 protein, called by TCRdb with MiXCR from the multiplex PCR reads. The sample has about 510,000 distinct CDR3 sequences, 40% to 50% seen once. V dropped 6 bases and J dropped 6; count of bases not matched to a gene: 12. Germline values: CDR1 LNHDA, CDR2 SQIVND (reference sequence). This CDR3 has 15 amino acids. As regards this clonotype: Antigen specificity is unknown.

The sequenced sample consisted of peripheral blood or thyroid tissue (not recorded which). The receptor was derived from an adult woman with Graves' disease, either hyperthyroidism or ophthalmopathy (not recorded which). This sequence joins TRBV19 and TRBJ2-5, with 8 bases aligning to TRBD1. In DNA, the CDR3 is TGTGCCAGTAGCAAGATGGACAGGGCGACGAAGACCCAGTACTTC. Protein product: CASSKMDRATKTQYF.